The following is a T cell receptor (beta chain) sequence with its context. What it binds is not known. This specimen comes from a study of beta chain features in type 1 diabetes. About 120 mL of blood, on average, came from one heparinised draw per donor. CD45RO/CCR7/CD25/CD127/CD95/CD27 separated CD4+ naive, central memory, regulatory and stem cell-like memory cells by sorting. Study-wide findings and caveats: The influence of HLA type on TCRB rearrangement stayed undetermined. Type 1 diabetes patients had TCRB CDR3s that were shorter (moderately but significantly so) in all four CD4+ subsets.

V lost 0 bases, J lost 0 bases, and 9 bases lay in between. The CDR3 loop spans 16 amino acids. The germline V gene has CDR1 LGHNA and CDR2 YNFKEQ. Sequenced material consisted of expressed TCRB transcripts (all of the isolated RNA was reverse transcribed). Generated by immunoSEQ multiplex PCR, the TCRdb table keeps only in-frame clones and is missing some. The table records hundreds of thousands of clones, about 30% of them present only once. The receptor was isolated from a man younger than 35 in good health. The chain joins TRBV4-2 to TRBJ1-5, with a tentative D call TRBD1 (5 bases). The sample consisted of naive CD4+ T cells from blood. CDR3 amino acids: CASSQDQTVSNQPQHF. The CDR3 coding sequence is TGTGCCAGCAGCCAAGATCAGACAGTTAGCAATCAGCCCCAGCATTTT.